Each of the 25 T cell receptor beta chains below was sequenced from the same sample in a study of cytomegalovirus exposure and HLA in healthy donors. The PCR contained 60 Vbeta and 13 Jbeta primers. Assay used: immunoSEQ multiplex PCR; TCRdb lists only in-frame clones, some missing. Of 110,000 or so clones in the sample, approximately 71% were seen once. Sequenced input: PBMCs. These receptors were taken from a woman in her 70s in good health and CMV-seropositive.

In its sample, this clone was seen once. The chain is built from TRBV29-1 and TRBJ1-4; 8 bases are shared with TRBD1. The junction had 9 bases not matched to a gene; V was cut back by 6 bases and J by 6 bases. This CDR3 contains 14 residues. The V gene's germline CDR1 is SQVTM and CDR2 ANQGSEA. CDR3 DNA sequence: TGCAGCGTCGGAAAGACAGGGGTTGATGAAAAACTGTTTTTT. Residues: CSVGKTGVDEKLFF.

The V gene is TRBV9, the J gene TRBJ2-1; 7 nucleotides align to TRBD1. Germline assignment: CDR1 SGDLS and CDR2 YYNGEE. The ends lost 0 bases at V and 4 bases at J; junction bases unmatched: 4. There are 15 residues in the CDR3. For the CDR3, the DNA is TGTGCCAGCAGCGTAGCGAGGACAGGATACAATGAGCAGTTCTTC. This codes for CASSVARTGYNEQFF.

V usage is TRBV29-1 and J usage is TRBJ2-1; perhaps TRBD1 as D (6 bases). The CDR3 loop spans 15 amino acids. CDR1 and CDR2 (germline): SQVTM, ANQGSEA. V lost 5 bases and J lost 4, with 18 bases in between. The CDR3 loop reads CSVIGQPKTYNEQFF. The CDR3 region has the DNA TGCAGCGTTATTGGACAGCCTAAGACTTACAATGAGCAGTTCTTC.

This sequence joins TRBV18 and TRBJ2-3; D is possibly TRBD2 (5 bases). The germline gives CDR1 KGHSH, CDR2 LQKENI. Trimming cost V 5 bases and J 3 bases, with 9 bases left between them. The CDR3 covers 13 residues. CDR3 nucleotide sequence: TGTGCCAGCTCAAAGGGAGTGACAGATACGCAGTATTTT. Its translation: CASSKGVTDTQYF.

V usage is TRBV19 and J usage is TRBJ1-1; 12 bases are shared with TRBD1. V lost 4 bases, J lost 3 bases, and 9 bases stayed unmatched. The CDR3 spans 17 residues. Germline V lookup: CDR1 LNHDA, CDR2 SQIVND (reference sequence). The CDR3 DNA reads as TGTGCCAGTAGTACCCGGGACAGGGGGCGGTGGGACACTGAAGCTTTCTTT. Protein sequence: CASSTRDRGRWDTEAFF.

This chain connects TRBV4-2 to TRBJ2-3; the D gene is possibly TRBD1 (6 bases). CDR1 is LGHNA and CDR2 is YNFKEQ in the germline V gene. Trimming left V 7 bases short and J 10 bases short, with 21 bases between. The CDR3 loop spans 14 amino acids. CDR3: CASNPDRLLPAQYF. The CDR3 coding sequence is TGTGCCAGCAACCCCGACAGGCTCCTCCCCGCGCAGTATTTT.

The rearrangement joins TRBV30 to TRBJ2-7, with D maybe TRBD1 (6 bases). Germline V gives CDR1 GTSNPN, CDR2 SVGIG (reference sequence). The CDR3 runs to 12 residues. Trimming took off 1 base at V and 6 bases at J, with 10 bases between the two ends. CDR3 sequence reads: CAWSAQGIEQYF. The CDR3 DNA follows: TGTGCCTGGAGTGCCCAGGGGATCGAGCAGTACTTC.

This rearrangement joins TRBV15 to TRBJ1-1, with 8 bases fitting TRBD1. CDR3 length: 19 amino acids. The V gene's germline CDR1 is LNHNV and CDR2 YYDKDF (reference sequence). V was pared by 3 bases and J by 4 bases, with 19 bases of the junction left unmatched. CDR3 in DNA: TGTGCCACCAGCAGGGATCCGACGGGGATAGGGACAGGAGGCACTGAAGCTTTCTTT. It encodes CATSRDPTGIGTGGTEAFF.

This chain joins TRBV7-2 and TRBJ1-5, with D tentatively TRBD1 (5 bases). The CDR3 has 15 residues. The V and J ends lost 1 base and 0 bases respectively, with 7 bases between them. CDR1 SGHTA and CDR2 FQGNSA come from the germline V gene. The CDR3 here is CASSLGGVSNQPQHF. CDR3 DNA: TGTGCCAGCAGCTTAGGGGGGGTTAGCAATCAGCCCCAGCATTTT. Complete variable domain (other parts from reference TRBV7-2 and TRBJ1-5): GAGVSQSPSNKVTEKGKDVELRCDPISGHTALYWYRQSLGQGLEFLIYFQGNSAPDKSGLPSDRFSAERTGGSVSTLTIQRTQQEDSAVYLCASSLGGVSNQPQHFGDGTRLSIL.

CDR3 amino acids: CASTTDTINTEAFF. CDR3 DNA sequence: TGTGCCAGCACCACAGATACCATTAACACTGAAGCTTTCTTT. The chain joins TRBV7-8 to TRBJ1-1; D is unclear. Looked up from germline, CDR1 is SGHVS and CDR2 is FQNEAQ. The CDR3 runs to 14 residues. Trimming stripped 7 bases from V and 2 bases from J, with 14 bases between.

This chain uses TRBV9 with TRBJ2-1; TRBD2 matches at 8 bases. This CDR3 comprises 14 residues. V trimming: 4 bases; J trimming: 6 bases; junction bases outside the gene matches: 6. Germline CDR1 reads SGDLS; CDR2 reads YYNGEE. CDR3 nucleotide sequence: TGTGCCAGCAGCATAACCGGGACTAGCAATGAGCAGTTCTTC. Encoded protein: CASSITGTSNEQFF.

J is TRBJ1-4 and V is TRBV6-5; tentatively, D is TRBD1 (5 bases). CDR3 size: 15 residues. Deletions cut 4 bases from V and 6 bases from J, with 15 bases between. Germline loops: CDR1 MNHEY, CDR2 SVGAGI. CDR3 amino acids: CASSSLQDIDEKLFF. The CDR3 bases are TGTGCCAGCAGTTCTCTACAGGATATAGATGAAAAACTGTTTTTT.

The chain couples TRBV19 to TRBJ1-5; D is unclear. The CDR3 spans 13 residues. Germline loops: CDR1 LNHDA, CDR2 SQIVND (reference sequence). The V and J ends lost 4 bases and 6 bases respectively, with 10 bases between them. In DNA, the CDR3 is TGTGCCAGTAGTACGGGGTCGGGTCAGCCCCAGCATTTT. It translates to CASSTGSGQPQHF.

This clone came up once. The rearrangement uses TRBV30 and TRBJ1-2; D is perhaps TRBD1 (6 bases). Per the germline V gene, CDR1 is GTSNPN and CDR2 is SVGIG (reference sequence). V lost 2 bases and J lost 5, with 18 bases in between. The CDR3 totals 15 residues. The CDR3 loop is CAWSIQTGTIYGYTF. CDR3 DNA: TGTGCCTGGAGTATCCAAACCGGGACAATATATGGCTACACCTTC. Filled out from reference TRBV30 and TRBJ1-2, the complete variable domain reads SQTIHQWPATLVQPVGSPLSLECTVEGTSNPNLYWYRQAAGRGLQLLFYSVGIGQISSEVPQNLSASRPQDRQFILSSKKLLLSDSGFYLCAWSIQTGTIYGYTFGSGTRLTVV.

The CDR3 DNA sequence: TGTGCCTGGAGGGAAGGGAGCTCTGGAAACACCATATATTTT. Translating gives CAWREGSSGNTIYF. The J gene is TRBJ1-3, the V gene TRBV30; D not resolved. V lost 3 bases to trimming and J lost 0 bases, with 9 bases between them. Germline lookup yields CDR1 GTSNPN and CDR2 SVGIG (reference sequence). The length of the CDR3 is 14 residues. The full variable domain, completed using reference TRBV30 and TRBJ1-3, is SQTIHQWPATLVQPVGSPLSLECTVEGTSNPNLYWYRQAAGRGLQLLFYSVGIGQISSEVPQNLSASRPQDRQFILSSKKLLLSDSGFYLCAWREGSSGNTIYFGEGSWLTVV.

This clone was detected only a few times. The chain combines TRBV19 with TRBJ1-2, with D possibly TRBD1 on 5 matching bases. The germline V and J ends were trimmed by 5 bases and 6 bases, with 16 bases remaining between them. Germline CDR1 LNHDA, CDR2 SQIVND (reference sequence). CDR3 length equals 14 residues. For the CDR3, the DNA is TGTGCCAGTAGTCTACCCGGACAATCGGATGGCTACACCTTC. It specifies CASSLPGQSDGYTF.

The CDR3 DNA is TGTGCCAGCAGTTTATTCTCCCCAGGGGAAGCCAAAAACATTCAGTACTTC. Its protein product is CASSLFSPGEAKNIQYF. The chain recombines TRBV27 with TRBJ2-4; possible D gene TRBD1, 6 bases. CDR1 and CDR2 from the germline V gene are MNHEY and SMNVEV (reference sequence). The CDR3 spans 17 residues. The V end was cut by 1 base, the J end by 0 bases, with 13 bases between.

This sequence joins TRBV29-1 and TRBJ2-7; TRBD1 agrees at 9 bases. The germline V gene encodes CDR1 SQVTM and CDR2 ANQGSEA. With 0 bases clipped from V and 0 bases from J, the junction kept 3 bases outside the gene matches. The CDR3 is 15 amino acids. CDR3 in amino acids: CSVEDPTGGSYEQYF. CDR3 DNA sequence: TGCAGCGTTGAAGATCCGACAGGGGGCTCCTACGAGCAGTACTTC.

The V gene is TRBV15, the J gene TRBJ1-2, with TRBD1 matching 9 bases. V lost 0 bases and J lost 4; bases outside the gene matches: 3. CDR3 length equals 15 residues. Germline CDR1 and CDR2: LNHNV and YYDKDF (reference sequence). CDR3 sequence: CATSRDLGQGYGYTF. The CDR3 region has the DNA TGTGCCACCAGCAGAGATCTGGGACAGGGCTATGGCTACACCTTC.

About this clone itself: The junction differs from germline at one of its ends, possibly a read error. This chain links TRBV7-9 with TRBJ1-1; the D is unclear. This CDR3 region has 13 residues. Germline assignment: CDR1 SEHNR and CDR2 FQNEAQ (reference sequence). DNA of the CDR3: TGTTCCAGCTTCGGGGAATTGAACACTGAAGCTTTCTTT. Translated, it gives CSSFGELNTEAFF.

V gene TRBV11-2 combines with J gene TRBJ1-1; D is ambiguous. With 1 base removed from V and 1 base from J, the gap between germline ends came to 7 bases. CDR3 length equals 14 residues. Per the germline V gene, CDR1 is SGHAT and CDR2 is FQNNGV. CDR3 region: CASSLGPRNTEAFF. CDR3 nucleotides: TGTGCCAGCAGCTTAGGCCCGAGGAACACTGAAGCTTTCTTT.

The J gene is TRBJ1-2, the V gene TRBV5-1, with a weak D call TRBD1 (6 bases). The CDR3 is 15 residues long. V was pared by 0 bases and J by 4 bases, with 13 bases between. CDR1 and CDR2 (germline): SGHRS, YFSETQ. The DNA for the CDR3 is TGCGCCAGCAGCTTGGAGTCAGGGGTGGGCTATGGCTACACCTTC. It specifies CASSLESGVGYGYTF. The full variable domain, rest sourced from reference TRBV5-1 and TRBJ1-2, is KAGVTQTPRYLIKTRGQQVTLSCSPISGHRSVSWYQQTPGQGLQFLFEYFSETQRNKGNFPGRFSGRQFSNSRSEMNVSTLELGDSALYLCASSLESGVGYGYTFGSGTRLTVV.

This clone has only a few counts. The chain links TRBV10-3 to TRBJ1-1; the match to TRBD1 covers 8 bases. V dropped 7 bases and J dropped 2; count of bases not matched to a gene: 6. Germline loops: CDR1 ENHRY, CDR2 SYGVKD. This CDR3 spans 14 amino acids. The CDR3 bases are TGTGCCATCAAGCAGGGGGCAGCAAACACTGAAGCTTTCTTT. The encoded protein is CAIKQGAANTEAFF.

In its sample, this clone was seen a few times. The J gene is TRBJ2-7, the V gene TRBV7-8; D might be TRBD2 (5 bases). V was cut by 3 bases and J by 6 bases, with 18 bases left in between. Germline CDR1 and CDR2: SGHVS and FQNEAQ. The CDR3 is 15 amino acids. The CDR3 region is CASSFIRGMTTEQYF. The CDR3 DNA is TGTGCCAGCAGCTTCATCCGGGGTATGACCACCGAGCAGTACTTC.

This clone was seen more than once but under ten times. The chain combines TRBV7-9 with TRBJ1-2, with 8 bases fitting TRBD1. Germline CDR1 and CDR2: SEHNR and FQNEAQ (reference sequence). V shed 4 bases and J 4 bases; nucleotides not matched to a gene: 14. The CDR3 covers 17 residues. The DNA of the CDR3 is TGTGCCAGCAGCTCAACGGTGGTCACAGGGGGTTTCTATGGCTACACCTTC. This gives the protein CASSSTVVTGGFYGYTF.